This is a list of T cell receptor beta chains from one sample in a study of T cell clonotyping in hematopoietic cell transplantation. Assay used: immunoSEQ multiplex PCR; TCRdb lists only in-frame clones, some missing. The sample lists 9,000 to 15,000 clones, roughly 45% occurring once. Sequenced: peripheral blood mononuclear cells. Receptors originate from a man over 45 in good health. Some clones in this sample may be carry-over from other donors' samples. CDR3s include the opening cysteine and the closing phenylalanine or tryptophan. A D gene is named only where the DNA matches it firmly. A clone size is listed for some rows: how often the clone was seen (once, few, many), or a class if it is expanded.

size	D	V	J	DNA	CDR3
few	NA	TRBV14	TRBJ1-2	TGTGCCAGCAGCCAAGATTTGGGGGGCTATGGCTACACCTTC	CASSQDLGGYGYTF
NA	TRBD2	TRBV11-1	TRBJ2-1	TGTGCCAGCAGCACGGGACTAGCGGGAGGATTCAACAATGAGCAGTTCTTC	CASSTGLAGGFNNEQFF
NA	TRBD2	TRBV29-1	TRBJ2-3	TGCAGCGTGAGCGGGGGGGGAACAGATACGCAGTATTTT	CSVSGGGTDTQYF
NA	NA	TRBV2	TRBJ1-6	TGTGCCAGCAGCCCTCCGGGGAGTTCACCCCTCCACTTT	CASSPPGSSPLHF
NA	TRBD1	TRBV6-5	TRBJ1-2	TGTGCCAGCAGTCCTGACAGGGGGTCCTATGGCTACACCTTC	CASSPDRGSYGYTF
few	NA	TRBV10-3	TRBJ1-1	TGTGCCATCACCCCTGACAGATCGAACACTGAAGCTTTCTTT	CAITPDRSNTEAFF
NA	NA	TRBV30	TRBJ1-6	TGTGCCTGGGGGAGTTGGCAGCCTAATTCACCCCTCCACTTT	CAWGSWQPNSPLHF
NA	NA	TRBV29-1	TRBJ1-4	TGCAGCGCCTCTCAGTCTGGGGGTAATGAAAAACTGTTTTTT	CSASQSGGNEKLFF
NA	NA	TRBV15	TRBJ2-3	TGTGCCACCAGTGAGCCTCTGAGGAGTTCAGATACGCAGTATTTT	CATSEPLRSSDTQYF
NA	NA	TRBV19	TRBJ2-7	TGTGCCAGTAGTAACCAGCATACGGAGGAGCAGTACTTC	CASSNQHTEEQYF
NA	TRBD1	TRBV29-1	TRBJ1-2	TGCAGCGGGACAGGGGAAAGGAGCTATGGCTACACCTTC	CSGTGERSYGYTF
NA	TRBD2	TRBV28	TRBJ2-7	TGTGCCAGCAGTTTTAGCGGGGGGCTAGCCGAGCAGTACTTC	CASSFSGGLAEQYF
NA	TRBD1	TRBV6-5	TRBJ1-5	TGTGCCAGCAGGGGACAGGGAAGCAATCAGCCCCAGCATTTT	CASRGQGSNQPQHF
NA	NA	TRBV6-5	TRBJ1-2	TGTGCCAGCAGTGACACCTATGGCTACACCTTC	CASSDTYGYTF
NA	NA	TRBV6-5	TRBJ2-7	TGTGCCAGCACTTCAATGGGCTACGAGCAGTACTTC	CASTSMGYEQYF
NA	NA	TRBV30	TRBJ1-1	TGTGCCTGGAGCCGCTCCTTTAGTGGGGGGCGATTCGGAAACACTGAAGCTTTCTTT	CAWSRSFSGGRFGNTEAFF
NA	NA	TRBV27	TRBJ2-2	TGTGCCAGCAGTTTAAGGGACTGGGGAACCGGGGAGCTGTTTTTT	CASSLRDWGTGELFF
NA	NA	TRBV30	TRBJ1-6	TGTGCCTGGAGTACTACCCCCAATTCACCCCTCCACTTT	CAWSTTPNSPLHF
few	TRBD2	TRBV28	TRBJ2-3	TGTGCCAGCACGGGAGCGGGAGGGCCCGAGGGAGATACGCAGTATTTT	CASTGAGGPEGDTQYF
few	NA	TRBV30	TRBJ1-2	TGTGCCTGGAGTCTCGGGATTAACTATGGCTACACCTTC	CAWSLGINYGYTF
NA	NA	TRBV30	TRBJ1-4	TGTGCCTGGAGTTATTGGGGGGGGGATGAAAAACTGTTTTTT	CAWSYWGGDEKLFF
NA	TRBD1	TRBV6-5	TRBJ1-2	TGTGCCAGCAGGCGAAGCGACAGGGGCTATGGCTACACCTTC	CASRRSDRGYGYTF
NA	NA	TRBV30	TRBJ2-7	TGTGCCTGGGGGCTTTGGAGCGAGCAGTACTTC	CAWGLWSEQYF
few	NA	TRBV15	TRBJ1-5	TGTGCCACCAGCAGAGACTCCAGGGTGGATCAGCCCCAGCATTTT	CATSRDSRVDQPQHF
NA	TRBD1	TRBV5-5	TRBJ2-7	TGTGCCAGCAGCTTGGACGGGACAGGGAGAAGCTACGAGCAGTACTTC	CASSLDGTGRSYEQYF
NA	TRBD2	TRBV30	TRBJ2-5	TGTGCCTGGAGTGTAAAGGGACTACCCGGGGAGACCCAGTACTTC	CAWSVKGLPGETQYF
once	NA	TRBV5-4	TRBJ2-7	TGTGCCAGCAGCTTGCTCGGAGGTGTTTCCTACGAGCAGTACTTC	CASSLLGGVSYEQYF
NA	TRBD1	TRBV11-2	TRBJ1-3	TGTGCCTCCTCCCAAGGACAGGGTATAACTGGAAACACCATATATTTT	CASSQGQGITGNTIYF
medium-sized	NA	TRBV7-8	TRBJ1-5	TGTGCCAGCAGCTTGCCGGCAGGCTATAGCAATCAGCCCCAGCATTTT	CASSLPAGYSNQPQHF
few	NA	TRBV30	TRBJ1-2	TGTGCCTGTCGCCGTGACAGGCCCTATGGCTACACCTTC	CACRRDRPYGYTF
NA	TRBD2	TRBV6-5	TRBJ2-7	TGTGCCAGCAGTTACGGGACTAGCCTCTCCTACGAGCAGTACTTC	CASSYGTSLSYEQYF
NA	NA	TRBV29-1	TRBJ1-2	TGCAGCGTTGAAGCGGGACTGCGCTTTGGCGGCTACACCTTC	CSVEAGLRFGGYTF
NA	NA	TRBV6-5	TRBJ2-7	TGTGCCAGCAGTTATGCGGGCTCCTACGAGCAGTACTTC	CASSYAGSYEQYF
few	NA	TRBV6-6	TRBJ1-3	TGTGCCAGCAGCCAGGGACCCCCGGGGAACACCATATATTTT	CASSQGPPGNTIYF
large	NA	TRBV28	TRBJ2-1	TGTGCCAGCAGTCTCTCAGGGGTTCTGTGGAATGAGCAGTTCTTC	CASSLSGVLWNEQFF
NA	TRBD1	TRBV30	TRBJ1-1	TGTGCCTGGAGCTTCCTTGCCGGGACAGCGATAAGTGGAGCTTTCTTT	CAWSFLAGTAISGAFF
large	NA	TRBV9	TRBJ1-4	TGTGCCAGCAGCGTAGACGGGGCGCGGAGGGAAAAACTGTTTTTT	CASSVDGARREKLFF
NA	TRBD1	TRBV7-8	TRBJ1-5	TGTGCCAGCAGCTTAGCTATCGGACAGGGGCATCAGCCCCAGCATTTT	CASSLAIGQGHQPQHF
NA	NA	TRBV5-1	TRBJ1-1	TGCGCCAGCAGCTCCCGGGACACCTATGGAGCTTTCTTT	CASSSRDTYGAFF
NA	NA	TRBV6-1	TRBJ1-6	TGTGCCAGCAGTGAGGACGGCCGAAGCTCCTATAATTCACCCCTCCACTTT	CASSEDGRSSYNSPLHF
NA	NA	TRBV6-1	TRBJ1-1	TGTGCAGGGAAATCGGCGGGGGTGGGCACTGAAGCTTTCTTT	CAGKSAGVGTEAFF
NA	NA	TRBV4-1	TRBJ1-1	TGCGCCAGCAGCCACCGGGACGGAGGCACTGAAGCTTTCTTT	CASSHRDGGTEAFF
few	NA	TRBV29-1	TRBJ2-1	TGCAGCGTTGAACTAGCCCACAATGAGCAGTTCTTC	CSVELAHNEQFF
NA	TRBD2	TRBV7-2	TRBJ2-2	TGTGCCAGCAGCGCTGGGACTAGAGGCTCCGGCGGGGAGCTGTTTTTT	CASSAGTRGSGGELFF
once	NA	TRBV30	TRBJ1-6	TGTGCCTGGACGGACTATAATTCACCCCTCCACTTT	CAWTDYNSPLHF
NA	NA	TRBV27	TRBJ2-5	TGTGCCAGCGGACAACCTTGGACAGCCCGAGAGACCCAGTACTTC	CASGQPWTARETQYF
NA	NA	TRBV7-9	TRBJ2-7	TGTGCCAGCAGCTTAGAGGTCAGCGACGAGCAGTACTTC	CASSLEVSDEQYF
few	NA	TRBV28	TRBJ2-7	TGTGCCAGCACCTCCGGGGGGCGCTACGAGCAGTACTTC	CASTSGGRYEQYF
few	TRBD2	TRBV6-6	TRBJ2-7	TGTGCCAGCAGTTACGGGACTAGCGATAACGAGCAGTACTTC	CASSYGTSDNEQYF
NA	NA	TRBV6-5	TRBJ1-1	TGTGCCAGCAGCCCAGGGGAGAACACTGAAGCTTTCTTT	CASSPGENTEAFF
few	TRBD2	TRBV28	TRBJ2-7	TGTGCCAGCAGTGACGGGAGGGCCTACGAGCAGTACTTC	CASSDGRAYEQYF
NA	NA	TRBV30	TRBJ2-5	TGTGCCTGGAGTGTACAGAGGGAGACCCAGTACTTC	CAWSVQRETQYF
medium-sized	TRBD1	TRBV29-1	TRBJ2-5	TGCAGCGTTGAAGAGGACAGGGGTCGATCGGAGACCCAGTACTTC	CSVEEDRGRSETQYF
few	NA	TRBV7-8	TRBJ2-2	TGTGCCAGCAGCTTAGCGGAGGGAGGAAACACCGGGGAGCTGTTTTTT	CASSLAEGGNTGELFF